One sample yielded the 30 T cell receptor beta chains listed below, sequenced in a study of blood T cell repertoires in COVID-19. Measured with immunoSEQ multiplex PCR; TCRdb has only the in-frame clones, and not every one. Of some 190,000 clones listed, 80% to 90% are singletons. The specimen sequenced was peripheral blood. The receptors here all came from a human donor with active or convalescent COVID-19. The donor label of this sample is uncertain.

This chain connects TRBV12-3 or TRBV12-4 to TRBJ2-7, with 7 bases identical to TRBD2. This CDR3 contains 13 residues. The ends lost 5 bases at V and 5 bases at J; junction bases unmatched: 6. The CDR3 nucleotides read TGTGCCAGCAGTAGCGGGGCCATCGACGAGCAGTACTTC. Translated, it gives CASSSGAIDEQYF.

In nucleotides, the CDR3 is TGTGCCAGCTCACTTTCGACAGCCCTAAGCAATCAGCCCCAGCATTTT. Protein product: CASSLSTALSNQPQHF. The V and J genes are TRBV18 and TRBJ1-5, with D perhaps matching TRBD1 (5 bases). The CDR3 is 16 residues long. The ends were cut back, 4 bases at V and 1 base at J, with 14 bases in the middle. Germline values: CDR1 KGHSH, CDR2 LQKENI.

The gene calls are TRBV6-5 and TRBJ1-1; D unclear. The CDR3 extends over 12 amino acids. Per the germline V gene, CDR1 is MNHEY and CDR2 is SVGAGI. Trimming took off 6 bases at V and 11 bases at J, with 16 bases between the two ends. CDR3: CASRGIESGAFF. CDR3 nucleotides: TGTGCCAGCAGGGGGATTGAAAGCGGTGCTTTCTTT.

CDR3 nucleotides: TGTGCCAGCAGTTCCGGGACTAGTGCCTACAATGAGCAGTTCTTC. This translates into CASSSGTSAYNEQFF. The chain couples TRBV6-1 to TRBJ2-1; 8 nucleotides match TRBD2. There are 15 residues in the CDR3. The trim removed 5 bases at V and 2 bases at J, leaving 5 bases unmatched. Looked up from germline, CDR1 is MNHNS and CDR2 is SASEGT.

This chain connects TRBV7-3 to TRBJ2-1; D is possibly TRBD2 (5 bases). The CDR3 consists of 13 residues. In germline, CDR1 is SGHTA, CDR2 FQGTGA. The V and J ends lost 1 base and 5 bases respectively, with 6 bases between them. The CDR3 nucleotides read TGTGCCAGCAGCTTAAGAGGGAACAATGAGCAGTTCTTC. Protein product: CASSLRGNNEQFF.

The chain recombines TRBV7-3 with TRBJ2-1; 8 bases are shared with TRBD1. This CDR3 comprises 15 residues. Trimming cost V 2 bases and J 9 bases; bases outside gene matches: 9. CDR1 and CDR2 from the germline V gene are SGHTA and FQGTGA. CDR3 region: CASSLGFQGAGEQFF. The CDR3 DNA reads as TGTGCCAGCAGCTTAGGGTTCCAGGGGGCTGGTGAGCAGTTCTTC.

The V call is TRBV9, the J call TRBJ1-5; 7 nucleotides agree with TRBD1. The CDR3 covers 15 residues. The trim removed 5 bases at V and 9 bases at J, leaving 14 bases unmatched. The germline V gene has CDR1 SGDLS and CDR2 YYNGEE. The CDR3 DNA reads TGTGCCAGCAGACTGGAAGGGGGCCGTTCTAGGCCCCAGCATTTT. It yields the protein CASRLEGGRSRPQHF.

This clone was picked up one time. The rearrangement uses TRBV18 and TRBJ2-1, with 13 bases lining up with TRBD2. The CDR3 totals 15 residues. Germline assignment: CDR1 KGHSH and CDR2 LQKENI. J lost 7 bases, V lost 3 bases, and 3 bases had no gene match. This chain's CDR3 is CASSPGLAGLNEQFF. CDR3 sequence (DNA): TGTGCCAGCTCACCGGGACTAGCGGGACTAAATGAGCAGTTCTTC.

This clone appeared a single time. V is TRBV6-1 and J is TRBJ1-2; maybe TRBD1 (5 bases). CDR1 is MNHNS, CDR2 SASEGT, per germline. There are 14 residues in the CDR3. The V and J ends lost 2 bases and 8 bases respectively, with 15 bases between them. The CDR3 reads CASSELRGIVGYTF. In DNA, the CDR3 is TGTGCCAGCAGTGAACTTCGGGGGATAGTAGGCTACACCTTC.

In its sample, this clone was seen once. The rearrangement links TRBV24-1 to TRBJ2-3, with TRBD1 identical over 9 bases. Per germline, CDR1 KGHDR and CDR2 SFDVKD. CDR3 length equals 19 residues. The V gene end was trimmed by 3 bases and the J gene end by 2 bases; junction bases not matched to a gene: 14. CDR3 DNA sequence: TGTGCCACCAGTGATACCGGGACAGGGTCCGAAAAATCCACAGATACGCAGTATTTT. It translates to CATSDTGTGSEKSTDTQYF.

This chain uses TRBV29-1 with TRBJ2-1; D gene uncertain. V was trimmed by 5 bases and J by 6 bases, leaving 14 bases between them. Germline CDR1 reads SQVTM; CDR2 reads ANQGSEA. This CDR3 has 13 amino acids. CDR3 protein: CSVSFNRGNEQFF. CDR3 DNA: TGCAGCGTTAGCTTTAACCGCGGCAATGAGCAGTTCTTC.

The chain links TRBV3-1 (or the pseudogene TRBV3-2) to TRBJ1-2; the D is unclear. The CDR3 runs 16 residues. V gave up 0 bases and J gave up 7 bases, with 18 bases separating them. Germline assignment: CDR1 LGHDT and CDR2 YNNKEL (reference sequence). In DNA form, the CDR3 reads TGTGCCAGCAGCCAAGATAGAGGCAGGAGGGTGAGTGGCTACACCTTC. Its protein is CASSQDRGRRVSGYTF.

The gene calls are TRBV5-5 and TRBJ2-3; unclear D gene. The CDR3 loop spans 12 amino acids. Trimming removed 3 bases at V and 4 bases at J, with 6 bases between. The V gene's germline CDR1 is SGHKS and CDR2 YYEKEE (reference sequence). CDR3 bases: TGTGCCAGCAGCTCCCGGGCAGATACGCAGTATTTT. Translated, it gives CASSSRADTQYF.

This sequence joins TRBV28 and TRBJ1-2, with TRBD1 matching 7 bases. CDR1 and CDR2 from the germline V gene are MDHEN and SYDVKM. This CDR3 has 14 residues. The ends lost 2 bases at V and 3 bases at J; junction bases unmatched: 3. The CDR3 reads CASSLPGTDYGYTF. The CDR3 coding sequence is TGTGCCAGCAGTTTACCAGGGACAGACTATGGCTACACCTTC.

CDR3 region: CASSLSNRAGSPLHF. CDR3 nucleotide sequence: TGTGCCAGCAGTTTATCGAACAGGGCAGGTTCACCCCTCCACTTT. The J gene is TRBJ1-6, the V gene TRBV27; a weak D match, TRBD1 (6 bases). The length of the CDR3 is 15 residues. Germline V gene lookup returns CDR1 MNHEY and CDR2 SMNVEV (reference sequence). The V end was cut by 0 bases, the J end by 9 bases, with 12 bases between.

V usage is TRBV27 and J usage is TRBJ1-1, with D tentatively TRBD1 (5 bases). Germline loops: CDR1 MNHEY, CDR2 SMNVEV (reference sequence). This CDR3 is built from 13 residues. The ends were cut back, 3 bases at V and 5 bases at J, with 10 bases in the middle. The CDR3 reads CASSFPGWTEAFF. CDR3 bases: TGTGCCAGCAGTTTCCCAGGGTGGACTGAAGCTTTCTTT.

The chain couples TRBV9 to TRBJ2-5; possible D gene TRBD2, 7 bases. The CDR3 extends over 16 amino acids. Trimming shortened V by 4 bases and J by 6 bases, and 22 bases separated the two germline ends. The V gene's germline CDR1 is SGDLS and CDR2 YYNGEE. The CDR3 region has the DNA TGTGCCAGCAGCCCCTCTGGGACGGGGGGCATGAAGACCCAGTACTTC. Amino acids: CASSPSGTGGMKTQYF.

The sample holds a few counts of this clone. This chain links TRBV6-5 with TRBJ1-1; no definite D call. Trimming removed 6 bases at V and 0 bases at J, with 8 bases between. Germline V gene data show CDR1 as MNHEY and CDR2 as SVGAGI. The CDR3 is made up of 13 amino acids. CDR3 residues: CASSGSMNTEAFF. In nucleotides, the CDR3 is TGTGCCAGCAGCGGGTCGATGAACACTGAAGCTTTCTTT.

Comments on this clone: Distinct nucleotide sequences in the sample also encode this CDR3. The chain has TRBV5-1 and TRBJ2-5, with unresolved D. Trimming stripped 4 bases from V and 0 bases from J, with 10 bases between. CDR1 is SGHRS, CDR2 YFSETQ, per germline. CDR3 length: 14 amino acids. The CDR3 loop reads CASSLAGYQETQYF. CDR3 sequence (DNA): TGCGCCAGCAGCCTGGCCGGGTACCAAGAGACCCAGTACTTC.

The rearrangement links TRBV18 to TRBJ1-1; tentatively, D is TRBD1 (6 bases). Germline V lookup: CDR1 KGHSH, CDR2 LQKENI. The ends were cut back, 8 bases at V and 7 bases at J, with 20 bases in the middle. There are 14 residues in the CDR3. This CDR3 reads CASTTGPVGSEAFF. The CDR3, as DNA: TGTGCCAGCACCACAGGGCCAGTTGGCAGTGAAGCTTTCTTT.

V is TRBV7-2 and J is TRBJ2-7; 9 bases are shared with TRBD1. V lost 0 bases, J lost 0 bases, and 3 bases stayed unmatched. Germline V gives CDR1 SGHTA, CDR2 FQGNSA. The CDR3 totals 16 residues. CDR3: CASSLAPGQGSYEQYF. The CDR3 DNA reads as TGTGCCAGCAGCTTAGCCCCGGGACAGGGCTCCTACGAGCAGTACTTC.

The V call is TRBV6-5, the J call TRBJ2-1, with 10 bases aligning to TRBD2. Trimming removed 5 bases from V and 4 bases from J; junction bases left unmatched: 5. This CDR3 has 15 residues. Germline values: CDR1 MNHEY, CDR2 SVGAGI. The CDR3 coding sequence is TGTGCCAGCAGTCTCGAGCGGGGGGGGTACAATGAGCAGTTCTTC. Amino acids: CASSLERGGYNEQFF.

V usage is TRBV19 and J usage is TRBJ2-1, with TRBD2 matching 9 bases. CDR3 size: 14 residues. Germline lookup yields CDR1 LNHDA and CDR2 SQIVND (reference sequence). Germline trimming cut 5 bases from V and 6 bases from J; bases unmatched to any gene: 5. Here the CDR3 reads CASSFPSGTNEQFF. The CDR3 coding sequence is TGTGCCAGTAGTTTCCCTAGCGGGACCAATGAGCAGTTCTTC.

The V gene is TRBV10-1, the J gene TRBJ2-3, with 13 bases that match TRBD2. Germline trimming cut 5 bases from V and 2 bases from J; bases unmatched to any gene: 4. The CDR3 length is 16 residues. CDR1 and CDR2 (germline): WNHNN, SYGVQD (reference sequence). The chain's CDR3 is CASSRTSGGPTDTQYF. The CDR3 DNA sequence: TGCGCCAGCAGTAGGACTAGCGGGGGACCCACAGATACGCAGTATTTT.

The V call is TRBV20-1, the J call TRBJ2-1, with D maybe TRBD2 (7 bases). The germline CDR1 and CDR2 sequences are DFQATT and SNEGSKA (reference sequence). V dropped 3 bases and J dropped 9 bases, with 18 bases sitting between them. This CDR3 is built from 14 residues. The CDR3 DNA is TGCAGTGCTAGTCTCGCGGGGGCTCTCGGTGAGCAGTTCTTC. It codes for CSASLAGALGEQFF.

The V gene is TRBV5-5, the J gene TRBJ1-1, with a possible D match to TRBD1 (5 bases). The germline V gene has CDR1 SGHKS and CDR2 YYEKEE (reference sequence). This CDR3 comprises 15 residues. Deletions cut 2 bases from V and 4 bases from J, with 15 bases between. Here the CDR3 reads CASSLRQGLITEAFF. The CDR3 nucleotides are TGTGCCAGCAGCTTACGGCAGGGTCTGATCACTGAAGCTTTCTTT.

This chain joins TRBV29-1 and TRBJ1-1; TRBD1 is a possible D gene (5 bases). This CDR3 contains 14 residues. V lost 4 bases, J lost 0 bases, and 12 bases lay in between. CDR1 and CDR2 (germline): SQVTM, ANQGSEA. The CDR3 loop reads CSVGVRGMNTEAFF. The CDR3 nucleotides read TGCAGCGTTGGAGTGCGGGGGATGAACACTGAAGCTTTCTTT.

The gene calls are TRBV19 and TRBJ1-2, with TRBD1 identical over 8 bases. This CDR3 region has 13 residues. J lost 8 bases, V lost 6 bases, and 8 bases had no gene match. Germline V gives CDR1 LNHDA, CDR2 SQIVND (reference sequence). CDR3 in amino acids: CASSHDRGWGYTF. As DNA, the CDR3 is TGTGCCAGTAGCCATGACAGGGGCTGGGGCTACACCTTC.

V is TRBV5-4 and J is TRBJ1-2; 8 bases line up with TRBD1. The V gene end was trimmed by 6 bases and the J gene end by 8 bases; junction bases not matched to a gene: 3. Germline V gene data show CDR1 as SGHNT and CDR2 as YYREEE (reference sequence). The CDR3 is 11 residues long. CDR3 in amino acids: CASNRGDGYTF. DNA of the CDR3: TGTGCCAGCAACAGGGGGGACGGCTACACCTTC.

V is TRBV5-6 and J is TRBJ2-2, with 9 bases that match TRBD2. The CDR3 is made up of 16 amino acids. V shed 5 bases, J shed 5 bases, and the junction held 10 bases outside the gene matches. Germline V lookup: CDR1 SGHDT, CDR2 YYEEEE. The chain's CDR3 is CASSSTGTSRTGELFF. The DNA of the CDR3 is TGTGCCAGCAGTTCGACCGGGACTAGCAGGACCGGGGAGCTGTTTTTT.